The clone carrying this T cell receptor beta chain has ten or more counts. The antigen is not known. MiXCR, applied by TCRdb to the RT-PCR reads, yields one record per CDR3 protein. The sample holds fewer than 600,000 distinct CDR3 sequences; approximately 6.9% are singletons and the top ten take roughly 13%. This entry is derived from a study of response to subunit inactivated influenza vaccine. General study points: With each seasonal influenza vaccination, the authors suggested, few new T cells are recruited.

CDR1 and CDR2 (germline): LGHNA, YNFKEQ. Losses at the gene ends were 0 bases for V and 1 base for J; bases not matched to a gene: 3. CDR3 length: 16 residues. This receptor was taken from a man aged 45 to 70 who received an inactivated influenza vaccine. Material: PBMCs from blood, obtained around 25 months after vaccination. The gene calls are TRBV4-2 and TRBJ2-7; TRBD2 agrees at 10 bases. For the CDR3, the DNA is TGTGCCAGCAGCCAAGACCTAGCGGGGGTGTCCTACGAGCAGTACTTC. It is translated as CASSQDLAGVSYEQYF.